This T cell receptor beta chain was observed in a study of shared clonotypes between healthy human individuals. The CDR3 totals 15 residues. CDR1 and CDR2 from the germline V gene are SGHAT and FQNNGV. V lost 4 bases and J 5 bases, leaving 17 bases between the germline ends. A remark on this clone: What it binds is unknown.

General study points: The sole specimen, blood, was sampled, and tissue repertoires likely differ.

Only in-frame clones appear in the TCRdb table, and some are missing; sequencing was by immunoSEQ multiplex PCR. The table has more than 1 million clones, around 82% seen once. The chain recombines TRBV11-2 with TRBJ2-5, with D perhaps assigned TRBD1 or TRBD2 (5 bases each). Sequences were obtained from memory CD4+ T cells from PBMCs. Specified subset: CD45RA-negative fraction. The TCR comes from a man in his late teens or twenties in good health. Some clones in this sample may be carry-over from other donors' samples. DNA of the CDR3: TGTGCCAGCAGCTCGCGAATGGGACCAGGGGAGACCCAGTACTTC. It encodes CASSSRMGPGETQYF.